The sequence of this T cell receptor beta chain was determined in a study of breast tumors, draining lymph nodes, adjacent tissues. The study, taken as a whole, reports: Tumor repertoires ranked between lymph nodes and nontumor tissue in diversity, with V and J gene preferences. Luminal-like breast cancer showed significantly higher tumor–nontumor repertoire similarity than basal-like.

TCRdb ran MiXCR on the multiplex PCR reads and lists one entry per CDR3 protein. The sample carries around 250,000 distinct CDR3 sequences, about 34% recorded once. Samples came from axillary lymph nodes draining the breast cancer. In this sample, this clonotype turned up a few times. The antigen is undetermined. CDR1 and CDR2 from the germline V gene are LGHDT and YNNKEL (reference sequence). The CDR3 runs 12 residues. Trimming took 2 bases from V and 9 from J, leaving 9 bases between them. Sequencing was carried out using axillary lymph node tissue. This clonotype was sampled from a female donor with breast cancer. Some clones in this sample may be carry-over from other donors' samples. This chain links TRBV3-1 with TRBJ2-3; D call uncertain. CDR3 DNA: TGTGCCAGCAGCCAACATACGGAGACGCAGTATTTT. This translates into CASSQHTETQYF.